Included here is one T cell receptor beta chain sequence, with context. Its specificity is unknown. The data originate from a study of shared clonotypes between healthy human individuals. Study background: Researchers drew samples from a couple of women and a few men aged 18 to 49. Per donor, three plates held CD4 naive cells, three held CD4 memory, two held CD8 naive and one held CD8 memory.

Germline CDR1 and CDR2: MDHEN and SYDVKM. Trimming left V 5 bases short and J 12 bases short, with 19 bases between. This CDR3 is built from 14 residues. Across several immunoSEQ plates, the genomic DNA of each subset was split evenly. Generated by immunoSEQ multiplex PCR, the TCRdb table keeps only in-frame clones and is missing some. In the table there are over 2 million clones, 92% of which are singletons. Regarding the study as a whole: The study found lower generation probabilities in non-shared clonotypes than in those shared by all four donors.

The chain employs TRBV28 and TRBJ1-4; TRBD1 is a possible D gene (5 bases). Material: naive CD4+ T cells from PBMCs. Stated subset: CD45RA+ positively selected. The source of this sequence is a man younger than 35 in good health. Some clones in this sample may be carry-over from other donors' samples. CDR3 nucleotide sequence: TGTGCCAGCAGTCCCCCTTGGGGGGGGAGGGAACTGTTTTTT. It codes for CASSPPWGGRELFF.